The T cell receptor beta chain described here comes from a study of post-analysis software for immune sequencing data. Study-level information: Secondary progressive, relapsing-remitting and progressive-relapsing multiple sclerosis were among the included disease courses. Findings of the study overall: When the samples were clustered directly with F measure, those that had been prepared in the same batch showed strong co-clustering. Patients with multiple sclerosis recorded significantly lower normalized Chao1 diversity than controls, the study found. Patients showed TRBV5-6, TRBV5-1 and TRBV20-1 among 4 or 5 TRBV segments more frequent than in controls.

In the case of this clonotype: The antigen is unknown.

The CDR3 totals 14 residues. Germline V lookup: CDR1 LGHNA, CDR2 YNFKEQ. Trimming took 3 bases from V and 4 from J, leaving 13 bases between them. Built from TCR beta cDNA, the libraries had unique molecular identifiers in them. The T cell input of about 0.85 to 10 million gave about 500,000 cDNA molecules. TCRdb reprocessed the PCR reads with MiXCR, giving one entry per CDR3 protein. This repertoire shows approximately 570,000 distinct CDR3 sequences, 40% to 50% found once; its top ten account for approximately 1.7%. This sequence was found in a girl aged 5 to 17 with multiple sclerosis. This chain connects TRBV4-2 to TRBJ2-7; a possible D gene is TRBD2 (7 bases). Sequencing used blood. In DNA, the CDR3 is TGTGCCAGCAGCCACCCGGGGGGCAGGTACGAGCAGTACTTC. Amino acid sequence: CASSHPGGRYEQYF.